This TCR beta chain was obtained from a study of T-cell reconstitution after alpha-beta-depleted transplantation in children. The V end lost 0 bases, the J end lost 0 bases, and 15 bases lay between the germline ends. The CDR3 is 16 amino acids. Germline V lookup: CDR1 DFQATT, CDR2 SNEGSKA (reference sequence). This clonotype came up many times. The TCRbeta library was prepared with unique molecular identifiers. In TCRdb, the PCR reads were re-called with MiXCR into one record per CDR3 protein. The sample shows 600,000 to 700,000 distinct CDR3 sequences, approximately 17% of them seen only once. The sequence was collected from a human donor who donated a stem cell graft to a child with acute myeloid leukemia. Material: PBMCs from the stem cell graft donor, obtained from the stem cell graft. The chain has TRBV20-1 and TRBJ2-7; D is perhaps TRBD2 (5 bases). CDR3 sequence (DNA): TGCAGTGCTAGAGACCCTGCAGTGGGGAGCTCCTACGAGCAGTACTTC. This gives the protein CSARDPAVGSSYEQYF.